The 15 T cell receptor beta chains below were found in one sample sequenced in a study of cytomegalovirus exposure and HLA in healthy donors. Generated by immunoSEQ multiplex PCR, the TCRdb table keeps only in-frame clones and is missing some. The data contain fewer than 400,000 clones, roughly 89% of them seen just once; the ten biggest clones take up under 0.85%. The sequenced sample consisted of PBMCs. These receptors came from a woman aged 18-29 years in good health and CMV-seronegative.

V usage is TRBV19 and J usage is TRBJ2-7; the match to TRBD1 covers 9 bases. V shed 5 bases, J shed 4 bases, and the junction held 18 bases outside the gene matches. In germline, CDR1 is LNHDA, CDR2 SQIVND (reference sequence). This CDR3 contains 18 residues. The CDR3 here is CASSAGPHGQGLGYEQYF. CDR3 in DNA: TGTGCCAGTAGTGCAGGACCCCACGGACAGGGGTTGGGGTACGAGCAGTACTTC.

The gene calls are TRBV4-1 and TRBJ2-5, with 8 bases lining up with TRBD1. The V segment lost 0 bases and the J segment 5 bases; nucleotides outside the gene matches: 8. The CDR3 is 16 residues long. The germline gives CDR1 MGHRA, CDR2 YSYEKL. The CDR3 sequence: CASSQEYPGGAETQYF. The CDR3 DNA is TGCGCCAGCAGCCAAGAATACCCAGGGGGCGCGGAGACCCAGTACTTC.

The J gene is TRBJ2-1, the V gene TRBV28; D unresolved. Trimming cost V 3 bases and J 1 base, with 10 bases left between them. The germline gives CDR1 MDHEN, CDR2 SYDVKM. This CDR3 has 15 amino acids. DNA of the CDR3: TGTGCCAGCAGTTTGTCAATCGGTTCCTACAATGAGCAGTTCTTC. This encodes CASSLSIGSYNEQFF.

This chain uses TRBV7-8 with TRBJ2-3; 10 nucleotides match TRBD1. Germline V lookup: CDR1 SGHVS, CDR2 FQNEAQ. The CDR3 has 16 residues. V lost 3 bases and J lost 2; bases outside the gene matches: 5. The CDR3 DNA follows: TGTGCCAGCAGCTTTGACAGGGGGCGCGTCACAGATACGCAGTATTTT. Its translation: CASSFDRGRVTDTQYF. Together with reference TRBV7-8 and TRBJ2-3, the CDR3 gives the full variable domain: GAGVSQSPRYKVAKRGQDVALRCDPISGHVSLFWYQQALGQGPEFLTYFQNEAQLDKSGLPSDRFFAERPEGSVSTLKIQRTQQEDSAVYLCASSFDRGRVTDTQYFGPGTRLTVL.

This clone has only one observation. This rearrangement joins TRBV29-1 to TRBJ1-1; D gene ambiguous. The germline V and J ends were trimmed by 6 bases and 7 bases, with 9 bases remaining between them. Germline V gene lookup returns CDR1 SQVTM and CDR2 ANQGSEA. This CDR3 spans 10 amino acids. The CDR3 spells CSVRTDEAFF. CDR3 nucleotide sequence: TGCAGCGTAAGGACTGATGAAGCTTTCTTT.

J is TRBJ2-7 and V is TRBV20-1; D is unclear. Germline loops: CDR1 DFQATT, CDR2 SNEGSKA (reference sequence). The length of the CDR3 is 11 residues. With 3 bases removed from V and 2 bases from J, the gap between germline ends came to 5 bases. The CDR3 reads CSARETYEQYF. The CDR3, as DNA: TGCAGTGCTAGGGAGACCTACGAGCAGTACTTC.

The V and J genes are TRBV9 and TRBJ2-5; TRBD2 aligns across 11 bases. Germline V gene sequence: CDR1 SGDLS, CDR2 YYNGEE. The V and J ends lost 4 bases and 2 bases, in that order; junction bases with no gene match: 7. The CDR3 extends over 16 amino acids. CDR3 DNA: TGTGCCAGCAGCCCCCTGGGGACTAGCGGACAAGAGACCCAGTACTTC. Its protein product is CASSPLGTSGQETQYF.

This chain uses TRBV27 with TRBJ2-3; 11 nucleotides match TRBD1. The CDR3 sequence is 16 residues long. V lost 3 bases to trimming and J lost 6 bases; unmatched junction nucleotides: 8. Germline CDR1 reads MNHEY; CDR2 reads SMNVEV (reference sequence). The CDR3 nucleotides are TGTGCCAGCAGTTTGTACGGGACAGGGGGAGTGGATACGCAGTATTTT. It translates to CASSLYGTGGVDTQYF.

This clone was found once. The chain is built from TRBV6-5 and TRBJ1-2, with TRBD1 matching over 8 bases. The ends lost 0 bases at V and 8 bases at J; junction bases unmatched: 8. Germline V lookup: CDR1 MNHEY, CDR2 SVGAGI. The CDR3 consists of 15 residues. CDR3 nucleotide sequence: TGTGCCAGCAGTTACTCGACAGGGGTGTTTCGCGGCTACACCTTC. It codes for CASSYSTGVFRGYTF.

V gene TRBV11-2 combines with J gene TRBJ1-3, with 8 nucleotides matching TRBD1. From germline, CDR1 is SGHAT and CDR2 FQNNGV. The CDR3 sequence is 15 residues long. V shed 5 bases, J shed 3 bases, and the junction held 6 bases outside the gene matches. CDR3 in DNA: TGTGCCAGCAGCATGACAGGGGTGGGTGGAAACACCATATATTTT. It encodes CASSMTGVGGNTIYF.

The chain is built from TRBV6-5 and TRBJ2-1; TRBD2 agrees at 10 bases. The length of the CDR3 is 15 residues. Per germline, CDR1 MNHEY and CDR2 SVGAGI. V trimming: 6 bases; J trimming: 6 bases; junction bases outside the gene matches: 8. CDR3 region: CASRRAGGPGNEQFF. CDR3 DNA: TGTGCCAGCAGGAGAGCGGGAGGGCCCGGCAATGAGCAGTTCTTC.

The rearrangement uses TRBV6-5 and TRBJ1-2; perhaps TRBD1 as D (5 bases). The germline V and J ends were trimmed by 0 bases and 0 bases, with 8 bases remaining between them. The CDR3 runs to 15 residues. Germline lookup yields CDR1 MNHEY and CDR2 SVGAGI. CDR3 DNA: TGTGCCAGCAGTTACTCGAACAGGCCTAACTATGGCTACACCTTC. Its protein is CASSYSNRPNYGYTF.

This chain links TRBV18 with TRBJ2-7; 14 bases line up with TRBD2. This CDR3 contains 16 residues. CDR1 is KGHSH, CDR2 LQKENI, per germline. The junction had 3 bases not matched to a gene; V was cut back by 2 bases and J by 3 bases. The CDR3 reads CASSPEGLAGVYEQYF. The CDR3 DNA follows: TGTGCCAGCTCACCAGAGGGACTAGCGGGAGTCTACGAGCAGTACTTC.

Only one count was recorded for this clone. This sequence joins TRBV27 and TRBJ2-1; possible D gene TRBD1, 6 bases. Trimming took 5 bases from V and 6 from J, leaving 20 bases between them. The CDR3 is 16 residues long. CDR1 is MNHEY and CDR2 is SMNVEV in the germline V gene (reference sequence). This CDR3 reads CASSPRRGRGGNEQFF. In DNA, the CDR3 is TGTGCCAGCAGTCCACGACGGGGACGAGGGGGCAATGAGCAGTTCTTC.

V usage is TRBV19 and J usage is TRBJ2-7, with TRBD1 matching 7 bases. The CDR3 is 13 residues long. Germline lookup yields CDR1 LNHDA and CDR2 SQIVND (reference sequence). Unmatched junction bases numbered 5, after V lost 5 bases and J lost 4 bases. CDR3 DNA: TGTGCCAGTAGTCCGACAGGGATGTACGAGCAGTACTTC. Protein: CASSPTGMYEQYF. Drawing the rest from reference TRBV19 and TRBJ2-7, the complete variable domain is DGGITQSPKYLFRKEGQNVTLSCEQNLNHDAMYWYRQDPGQGLRLIYYSQIVNDFQKGDIAEGYSVSREKKESFPLTVTSAQKNPTAFYLCASSPTGMYEQYFGPGTRLTVT.